The clone carrying this TCR beta chain was seen only once. Its specificity is not known. This sequence may be a read error, since a much larger clone differs from it by one base. This entry is derived from a study of tumor-infiltrating lymphocytes in primary liver carcinoma. Across the study: T1-T3 N0M0 was the stage of the tumors, which were roughly 4.2 to 10 cm across. Study-wide points: For tumor-adjacent and tumor-blood pairs, overlap was less than that seen for tumor region pairs. Tumors carried a top-250-clone fraction significantly exceeding that of blood (p = 0.039).

Extraction also yielded germline DNA, while blood RNA was obtained from unsorted whole blood. Prior to the surgical procedure, around 4.3 milliliters of peripheral blood were collected. Germline V gives CDR1 MGHRA, CDR2 YSYEKL. The CDR3 runs to 17 residues. Trimming at V came to 3 bases and at J to 0 bases, leaving 9 bases not matched to a gene. From approximately 490 ng total RNA, TCR beta cDNA was generated with a primer in the constant region. Researchers made the TCR beta libraries by running three nested multiplex PCR rounds with slightly modified ARM-PCR. TRBV1-TRBV30 forward and Cbeta reverse primers drove the first two roughly 10-cycle rounds. TCRdb recomputed calls from the multiplex PCR reads with MiXCR, one row per CDR3 protein. The data hold approximately 330,000 distinct CDR3 sequences, with 65% observed a single time.

Sequenced: peripheral blood. This TCR was sampled from a man aged 40-49 years with primary liver carcinoma and hepatitis B virus infection. The chain employs TRBV4-1 and TRBJ2-3; 7 nucleotides line up with TRBD1. CDR3 region: CASSHGLTGLSTDTQYF. In DNA form, the CDR3 reads TGCGCCAGCAGCCATGGCCTGACAGGGCTTAGCACAGATACGCAGTATTTT.